This T cell receptor (beta chain) emerged from a study of response to subunit inactivated influenza vaccine. Overall study findings and caveats: The authors suggested that few new T cells are recruited per seasonal influenza vaccination.

Germline V gene data show CDR1 as MDHEN and CDR2 as SYDVKM. The CDR3 runs 13 residues. Trimming pared 3 bases from V and 3 bases from J, leaving 9 bases between. TCRdb fed the RT-PCR reads into MiXCR, producing one record per CDR3 protein. Among 600,000 to 850,000 distinct CDR3 sequences listed, roughly 15% were seen once. Many counts were recorded for this clonotype. Its antigen remains unknown. This clonotype was obtained from a man aged 45-65 years who received an inactivated influenza vaccine. The input for sequencing was PBMCs from blood, taken 14 to 15 days before vaccination. The J gene is TRBJ2-7, the V gene TRBV28; no reliable D call. The CDR3 loop is CASSFDRLYEQYF. CDR3 bases: TGTGCCAGCAGTTTCGATAGACTCTACGAGCAGTACTTC.